This T cell receptor (beta chain) is from a study of radiotherapy plus CTLA-4 blockade in lung cancer. Whole-study context: Objective responses emerged in under 20% of patients, and around 29% attained disease control.

Of note for this clone: Antigen: not known.

Overall study findings and caveats: Radiotherapy with ipilimumab was followed by blood expansion of tumor-derived clones. The best prediction of response reportedly came from early blood T cell clone dynamics, with interferon-beta.

Chemo-refractory metastatic non-small-cell lung cancer patients underwent focal radiation alongside CTLA-4 blockade with ipilimumab. Clones were sequenced by immunoSEQ multiplex PCR, and TCRdb holds only the in-frame ones, with some missing. Of 55,000 to 85,000 clones in the sample, 70% to 80% were seen once. The CDR3 is 15 amino acids. Germline values: CDR1 SGHRS, CDR2 YFSETQ. J was trimmed by 5 bases and V by 6 bases; bases with no gene match: 10. The sequence was collected from a human donor with non-small cell lung cancer whose response to radiotherapy plus ipilimumab could not be evaluated. Some clones in this sample may be carry-over from other donors' samples. Here the sequenced sample was peripheral blood, taken from a patient treated with radiotherapy plus ipilimumab. This chain links TRBV5-1 with TRBJ2-3; 9 bases map to TRBD2. The CDR3 coding sequence is TGCGCCAGCACCCTCGAGCGGGGGGACAAAGATACGCAGTATTTT. Residues: CASTLERGDKDTQYF.